This TCR beta chain was sequenced for a study of T cell responses to AZD1222 COVID-19 vaccine. Study-level points and caveats: Among the donors, most were white British and more were female, and clonal diversity was possibly underestimated.

The assay was immunoSEQ multiplex PCR, and TCRdb's table has in-frame clones only and misses some. The data hold around 160,000 clones, with more than 70% observed a single time. In this sample, this clone turned up once. As yet, its antigen is unknown. The CDR3 is made up of 15 amino acids. Germline lookup yields CDR1 SGHDT and CDR2 YYEEEE. V lost 4 bases and J lost 5, with 18 bases in between. The chain employs TRBV5-6 and TRBJ2-5; D is unresolved. Sequenced material: peripheral blood, taken on day 0 of AZD1222 vaccination. The sequence was collected from an adult in good health. CDR3 in amino acids: CASSLQPGPRETQYF. The CDR3 coding sequence is TGTGCCAGCAGCCTCCAACCGGGCCCACGGGAGACCCAGTACTTC.